The 11 T cell receptor beta chains reported below all come from one sample, sequenced in a study of PD-1 blockade in classical Hodgkin lymphoma. Brentuximab vedotin exposure varied among the patients, all of whom had relapsed after autologous stem cell transplantation. Measured with immunoSEQ multiplex PCR; TCRdb has only the in-frame clones, and not every one. The sample contains 55,000 to 75,000 clones, 90% to 95% of which appear only once. Sample: peripheral blood mononuclear cells (PBMCs), taken at baseline. Every receptor here comes from a human donor with classical Hodgkin lymphoma.

The V call is TRBV19, the J call TRBJ2-1; D gene ambiguous. Per germline, CDR1 LNHDA and CDR2 SQIVND (reference sequence). This CDR3 contains 15 residues. The V end lost 7 bases, the J end lost 1 base, and 14 bases lay between the germline ends. This CDR3 is CASTRSTASYNEQFF. CDR3 DNA sequence: TGTGCCAGTACCCGATCCACAGCGTCCTACAATGAGCAGTTCTTC.

The chain uses TRBV19 and TRBJ2-7; 8 bases fit TRBD1. Germline assignment: CDR1 LNHDA and CDR2 SQIVND (reference sequence). CDR3 size: 14 residues. Trimming took 5 bases from V and 6 from J; bases not matched to a gene: 9. CDR3 nucleotides: TGTGCCAGTAGTCGGGACAGGTTGGTGAGCGAGCAGTACTTC. This translates into CASSRDRLVSEQYF.

Here the CDR3 DNA reads TGTGCCAGCAGCCACGTCGGGAGCTCTGGAAACACCATATATTTT. Residues: CASSHVGSSGNTIYF. The gene calls are TRBV6-5 and TRBJ1-3; D not certain. Trimming shortened V by 6 bases and J by 0 bases, and 12 bases separated the two germline ends. Looked up from germline, CDR1 is MNHEY and CDR2 is SVGAGI. CDR3 length equals 15 residues.

The gene calls are TRBV29-1 and TRBJ2-2; weak D call: TRBD1 (6 bases). Germline CDR1 and CDR2: SQVTM and ANQGSEA. Deletions cut 6 bases from V and 7 bases from J, with 12 bases between. This CDR3 region has 12 residues. The CDR3 is CSVPLDSGELFF. In DNA form, the CDR3 reads TGCAGCGTCCCCTTGGACAGCGGGGAGCTGTTTTTT.

The chain carries TRBV7-6 and TRBJ2-3, with 8 positions matching TRBD2. Germline loops: CDR1 SGHVS, CDR2 FNYEAQ. The CDR3 has 16 residues. The trim removed 3 bases at V and 0 bases at J, leaving 5 bases unmatched. The CDR3 bases are TGTGCCAGCAGCTTCTTCGGGGGGGTTAGCACAGATACGCAGTATTTT. This codes for CASSFFGGVSTDTQYF. The full variable domain, in which reference TRBV7-6 and TRBJ2-3 provide the parts outside the CDR3, is GAGVSQSPRYKVTKRGQDVALRCDPISGHVSLYWYRQALGQGPEFLTYFNYEAQQDKSGLPNDRFSAERPEGSISTLTIQRTEQRDSAMYRCASSFFGGVSTDTQYFGPGTRLTVL.

This clone occurred once. The chain is built from TRBV9 and TRBJ2-7, with TRBD1 identical over 9 bases. The trim removed 0 bases at V and 0 bases at J, leaving 4 bases unmatched. Germline assignment: CDR1 SGDLS and CDR2 YYNGEE. CDR3 length: 16 residues. The CDR3 is CASSVGGTGISYEQYF. CDR3 coding DNA: TGTGCCAGCAGCGTAGGAGGGACAGGGATCTCCTACGAGCAGTACTTC.

This clone has just one count. J is TRBJ1-1 and V is TRBV6-6; D gene uncertain. CDR3 length equals 15 residues. In germline, CDR1 is MNHNY, CDR2 SVGAGI (reference sequence). V was shortened by 6 bases and J by 0 bases, with 14 bases between the two germline ends. The CDR3 bases are TGTGCCAGCAGCCCCCTGGCGGGGATGAACACTGAAGCTTTCTTT. Translated: CASSPLAGMNTEAFF.

The rearrangement links TRBV19 to TRBJ1-2; D is undetermined. In germline, CDR1 is LNHDA, CDR2 SQIVND (reference sequence). The CDR3 has 15 amino acids. With 4 bases removed from V and 8 bases from J, the gap between germline ends came to 20 bases. CDR3 DNA sequence: TGTGCCAGTAGTACCGGAGCACTAGGGAATGGGGGCTACACCTTC. This encodes CASSTGALGNGGYTF.

This clone has more than one count but fewer than ten. The V and J genes are TRBV18 and TRBJ2-1, with 10 bases that match TRBD2. After removal of 0 bases from V and 6 bases from J, the junction contained 11 bases not matched to a gene. The CDR3 is 18 residues long. Germline V gene sequence: CDR1 KGHSH, CDR2 LQKENI. The CDR3 coding sequence is TGTGCCAGCTCACCACCGGGATGGTCCAGCGGGGGGGCCAATGAGCAGTTCTTC. Its translation is CASSPPGWSSGGANEQFF.

This clone appeared a single time. The rearrangement uses TRBV29-1 and TRBJ1-1; a weak D match, TRBD1 (5 bases). CDR1 and CDR2 (germline): SQVTM, ANQGSEA. V was shortened by 3 bases and J by 5 bases, with 7 bases between the two germline ends. This CDR3 comprises 11 residues. CDR3 DNA: TGCAGCGTTGACGGGGGGACTGAAGCTTTCTTT. It encodes CSVDGGTEAFF.

The V call is TRBV27, the J call TRBJ2-7; 12 nucleotides agree with TRBD2. This CDR3 contains 18 residues. CDR1 and CDR2 (germline): MNHEY, SMNVEV (reference sequence). V dropped 6 bases and J dropped 2; count of bases not matched to a gene: 14. The CDR3 protein is CASRGRPGLAGSTYEQYF. CDR3 coding DNA: TGTGCCAGCAGGGGACGGCCGGGACTAGCGGGTTCGACCTACGAGCAGTACTTC.